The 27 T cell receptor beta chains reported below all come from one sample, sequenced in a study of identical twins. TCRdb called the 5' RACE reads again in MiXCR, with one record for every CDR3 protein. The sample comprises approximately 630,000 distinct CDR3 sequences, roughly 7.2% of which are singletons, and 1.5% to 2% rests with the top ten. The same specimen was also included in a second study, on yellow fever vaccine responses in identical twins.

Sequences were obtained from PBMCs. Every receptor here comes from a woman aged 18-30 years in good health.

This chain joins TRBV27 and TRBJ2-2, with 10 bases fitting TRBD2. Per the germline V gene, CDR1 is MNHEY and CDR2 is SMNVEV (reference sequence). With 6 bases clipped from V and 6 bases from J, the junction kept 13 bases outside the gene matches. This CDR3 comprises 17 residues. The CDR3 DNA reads TGTGCCAGCAGACCGGGACTAGCGAGAGTGGGGTCCGGGGAGCTGTTTTTT. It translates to CASRPGLARVGSGELFF.

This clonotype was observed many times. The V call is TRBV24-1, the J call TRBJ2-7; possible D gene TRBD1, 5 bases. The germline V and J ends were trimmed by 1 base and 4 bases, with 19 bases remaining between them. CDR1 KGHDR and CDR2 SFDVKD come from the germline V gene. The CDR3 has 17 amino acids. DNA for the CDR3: TGTGCCACCAGTGATTTAGGGGAACCCGCGAGGCGTTACGAGCAGTACTTC. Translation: CATSDLGEPARRYEQYF.

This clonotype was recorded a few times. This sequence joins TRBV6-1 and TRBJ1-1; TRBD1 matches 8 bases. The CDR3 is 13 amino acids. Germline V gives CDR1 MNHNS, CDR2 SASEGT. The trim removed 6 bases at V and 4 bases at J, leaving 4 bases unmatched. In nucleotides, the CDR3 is TGTGCCAGCAGGACAGGGGAGACCACTGAAGCTTTCTTT. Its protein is CASRTGETTEAFF.

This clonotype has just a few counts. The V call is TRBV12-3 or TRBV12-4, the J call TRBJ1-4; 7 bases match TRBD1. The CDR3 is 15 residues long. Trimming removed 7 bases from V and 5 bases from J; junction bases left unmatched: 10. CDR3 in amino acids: CASKVQGIDNEKLFF. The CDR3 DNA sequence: TGTGCCAGCAAAGTACAGGGGATTGACAATGAAAAACTGTTTTTT.

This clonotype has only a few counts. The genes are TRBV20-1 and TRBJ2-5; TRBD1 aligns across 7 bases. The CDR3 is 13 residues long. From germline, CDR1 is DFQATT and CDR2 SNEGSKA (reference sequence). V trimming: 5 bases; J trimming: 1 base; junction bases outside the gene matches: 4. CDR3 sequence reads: CSAVGTAQETQYF. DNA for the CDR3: TGCAGTGCTGTCGGGACAGCCCAAGAGACCCAGTACTTC.

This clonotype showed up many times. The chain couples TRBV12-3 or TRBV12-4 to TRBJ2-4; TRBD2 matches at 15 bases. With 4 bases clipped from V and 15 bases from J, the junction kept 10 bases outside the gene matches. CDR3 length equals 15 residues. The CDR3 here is CASSSPGLAGGSPYF. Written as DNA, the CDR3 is TGTGCCAGCAGTTCCCCCGGACTAGCGGGGGGGAGTCCGTACTTC.

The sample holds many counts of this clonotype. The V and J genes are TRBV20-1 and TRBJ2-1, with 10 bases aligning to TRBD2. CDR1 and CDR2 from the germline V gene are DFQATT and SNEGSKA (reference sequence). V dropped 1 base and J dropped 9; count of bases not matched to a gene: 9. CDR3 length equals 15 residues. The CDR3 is CSARGTSGVLIEQFF. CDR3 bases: TGCAGTGCTAGAGGAACTAGCGGGGTTCTTATTGAGCAGTTCTTC.

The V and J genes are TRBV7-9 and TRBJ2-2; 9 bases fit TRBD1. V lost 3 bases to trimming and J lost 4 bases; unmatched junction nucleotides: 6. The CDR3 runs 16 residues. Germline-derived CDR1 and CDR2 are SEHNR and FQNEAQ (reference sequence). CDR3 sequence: CASSFLRQGVTGELFF. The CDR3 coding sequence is TGTGCCAGCAGCTTTCTAAGACAGGGGGTCACCGGGGAGCTGTTTTTT.

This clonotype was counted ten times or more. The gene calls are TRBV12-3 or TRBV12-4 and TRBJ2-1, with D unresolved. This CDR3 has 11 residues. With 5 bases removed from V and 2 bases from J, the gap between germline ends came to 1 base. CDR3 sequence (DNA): TGTGCCAGCAGTACCTACAATGAGCAGTTCTTC. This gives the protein CASSTYNEQFF.

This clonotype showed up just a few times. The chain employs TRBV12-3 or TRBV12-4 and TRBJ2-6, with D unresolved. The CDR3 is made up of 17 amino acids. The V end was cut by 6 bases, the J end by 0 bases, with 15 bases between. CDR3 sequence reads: CASSPSYVVSGANVLTF. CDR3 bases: TGTGCCAGCAGCCCCTCCTACGTCGTCTCTGGGGCCAACGTCCTGACTTTC.

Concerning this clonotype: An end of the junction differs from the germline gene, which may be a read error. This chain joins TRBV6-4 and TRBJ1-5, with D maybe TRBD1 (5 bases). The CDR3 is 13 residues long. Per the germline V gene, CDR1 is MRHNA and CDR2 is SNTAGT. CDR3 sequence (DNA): TGTGCCACCAGTTCAGGGAGCAATCAGCCCCAGCATTTT. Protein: CATSSGSNQPQHF.

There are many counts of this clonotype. The CDR3 loop reads CASSQLQAGGWAFF. The CDR3 DNA is TGCGCCAGCAGCCAACTCCAGGCGGGGGGCTGGGCTTTCTTT. The chain joins TRBV4-1 to TRBJ1-1, with D possibly being TRBD1 (6 bases). Germline CDR1 is MGHRA and CDR2 is YSYEKL. The CDR3 contains 14 residues. The V and J ends lost 2 bases and 11 bases respectively, with 18 bases between them.

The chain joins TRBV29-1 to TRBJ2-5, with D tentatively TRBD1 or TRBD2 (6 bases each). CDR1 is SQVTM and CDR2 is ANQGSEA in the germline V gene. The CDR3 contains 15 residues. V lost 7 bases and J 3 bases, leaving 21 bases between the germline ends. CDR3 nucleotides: TGCAGCGCTGGAGGGGGAAGCGTGGAGGAAGAGACCCAGTACTTC. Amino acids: CSAGGGSVEEETQYF. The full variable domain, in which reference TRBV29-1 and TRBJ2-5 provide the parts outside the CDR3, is SAVISQKPSRDICQRGTSLTIQCQVDSQVTMMFWYRQQPGQSLTLIATANQGSEATYESGFVIDKFPISRPNLTFSTLTVSNMSPEDSSIYLCSAGGGSVEEETQYFGPGTRLLVL.

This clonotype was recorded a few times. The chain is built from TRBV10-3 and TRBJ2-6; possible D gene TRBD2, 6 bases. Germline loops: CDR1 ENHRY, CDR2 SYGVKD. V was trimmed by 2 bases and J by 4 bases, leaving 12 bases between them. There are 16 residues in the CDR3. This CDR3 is CAISEASGVGANVLTF. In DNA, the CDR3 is TGTGCCATCAGTGAGGCTTCGGGGGTCGGGGCCAACGTCCTGACTTTC.

The CDR3 DNA sequence: TGCGCCAGCAGCTTAAGTGCGGGACAGGGAATTCAGGAGACCCAGTACTTC. This sequence encodes CASSLSAGQGIQETQYF. The chain links TRBV5-1 to TRBJ2-5; 9 nucleotides align to TRBD1. V lost 2 bases, J lost 5 bases, and 13 bases stayed unmatched. This CDR3 contains 17 residues. Per germline, CDR1 SGHRS and CDR2 YFSETQ.

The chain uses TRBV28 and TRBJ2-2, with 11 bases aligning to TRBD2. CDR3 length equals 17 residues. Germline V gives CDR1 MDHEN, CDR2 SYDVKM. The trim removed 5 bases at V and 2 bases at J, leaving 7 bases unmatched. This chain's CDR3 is CASSAILAGGNTGELFF. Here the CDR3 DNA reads TGTGCCAGCAGTGCCATTCTAGCGGGGGGAAACACCGGGGAGCTGTTTTTT.

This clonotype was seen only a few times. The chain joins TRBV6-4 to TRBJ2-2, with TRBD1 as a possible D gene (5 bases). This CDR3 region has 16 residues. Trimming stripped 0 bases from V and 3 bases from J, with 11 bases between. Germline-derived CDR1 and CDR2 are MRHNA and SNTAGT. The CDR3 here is CASSDSRGQYTGELFF. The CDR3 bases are TGTGCCAGCAGTGACTCCCGAGGACAATACACCGGGGAGCTGTTTTTT.

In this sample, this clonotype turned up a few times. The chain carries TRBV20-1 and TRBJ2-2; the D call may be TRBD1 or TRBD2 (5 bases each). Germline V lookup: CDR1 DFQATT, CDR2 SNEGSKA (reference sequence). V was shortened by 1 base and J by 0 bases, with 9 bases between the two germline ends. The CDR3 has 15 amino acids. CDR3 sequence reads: CSARVGTTNTGELFF. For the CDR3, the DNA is TGCAGTGCTAGAGTCGGGACGACGAACACCGGGGAGCTGTTTTTT.

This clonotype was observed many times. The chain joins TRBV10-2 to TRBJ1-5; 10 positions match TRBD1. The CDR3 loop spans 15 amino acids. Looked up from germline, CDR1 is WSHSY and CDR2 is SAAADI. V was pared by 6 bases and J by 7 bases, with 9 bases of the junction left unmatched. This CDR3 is CASRPGTGAGQPQHF. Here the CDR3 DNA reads TGCGCCAGCAGGCCGGGGACAGGGGCAGGGCAGCCCCAGCATTTT.

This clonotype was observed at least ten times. The CDR3 sequence is CASSPGTNTDTQYF. In DNA, the CDR3 is TGCGCCAGCAGTCCCGGGACAAACACGGATACGCAGTATTTT. This chain links TRBV5-1 with TRBJ2-3, with D tentatively TRBD1 (6 bases). V shed 5 bases and J shed 6 bases, with 16 bases lying between them. Looked up from germline, CDR1 is SGHRS and CDR2 is YFSETQ. The CDR3 totals 14 residues.

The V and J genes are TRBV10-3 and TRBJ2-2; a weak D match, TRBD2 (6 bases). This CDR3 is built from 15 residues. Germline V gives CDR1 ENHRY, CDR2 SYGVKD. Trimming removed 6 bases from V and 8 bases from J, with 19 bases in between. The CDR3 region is CAIRRDSSPSGELFF. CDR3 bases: TGTGCCATCAGAAGGGACTCATCCCCTTCTGGGGAGCTGTTTTTT.

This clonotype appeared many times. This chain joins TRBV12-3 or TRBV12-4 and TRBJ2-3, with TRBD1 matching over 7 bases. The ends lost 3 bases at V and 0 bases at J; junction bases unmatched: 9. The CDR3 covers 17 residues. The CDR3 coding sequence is TGTGCCAGCAGTTTGGGGATAGGGGGCCTTAGCACAGATACGCAGTATTTT. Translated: CASSLGIGGLSTDTQYF.

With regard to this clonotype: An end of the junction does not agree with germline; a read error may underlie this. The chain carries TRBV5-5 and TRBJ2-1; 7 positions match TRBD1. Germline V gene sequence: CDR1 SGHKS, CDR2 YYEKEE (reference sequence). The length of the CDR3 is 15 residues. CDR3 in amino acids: CAISLRQGSYNEQFF. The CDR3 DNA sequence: TGTGCCATCAGCTTGAGACAGGGCTCCTACAATGAGCAGTTCTTC.

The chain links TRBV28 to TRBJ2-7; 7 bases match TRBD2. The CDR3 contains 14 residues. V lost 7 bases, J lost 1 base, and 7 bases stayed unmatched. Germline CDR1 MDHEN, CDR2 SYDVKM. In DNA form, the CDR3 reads TGTGCCAGCACCGGGGGGAAGGGTTCCTACGAGCAGTACGTC. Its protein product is CASTGGKGSYEQYV.

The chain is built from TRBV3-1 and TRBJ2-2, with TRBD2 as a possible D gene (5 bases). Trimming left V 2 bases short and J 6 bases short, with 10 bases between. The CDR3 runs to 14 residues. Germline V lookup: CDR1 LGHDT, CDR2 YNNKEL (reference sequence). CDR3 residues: CASSQRGIAGELFF. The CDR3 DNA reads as TGTGCCAGCAGCCAAAGAGGGATCGCCGGGGAGCTGTTTTTT.

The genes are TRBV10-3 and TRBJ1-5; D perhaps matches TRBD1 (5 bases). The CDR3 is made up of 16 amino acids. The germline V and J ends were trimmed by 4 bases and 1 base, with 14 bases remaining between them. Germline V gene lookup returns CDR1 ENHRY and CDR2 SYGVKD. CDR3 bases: TGTGCCATCAGTGGGGGGTCGGGGGGAAGCAATCAGCCCCAGCATTTT. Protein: CAISGGSGGSNQPQHF.

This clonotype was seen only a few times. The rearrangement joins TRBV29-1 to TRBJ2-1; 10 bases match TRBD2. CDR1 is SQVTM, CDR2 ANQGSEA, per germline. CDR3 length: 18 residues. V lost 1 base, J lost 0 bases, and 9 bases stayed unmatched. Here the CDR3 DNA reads TGCAGCGTTGAAGGCCTAACTTCTAGCGGGGGCTCCTACAATGAGCAGTTCTTC. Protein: CSVEGLTSSGGSYNEQFF.